What follows is one T cell receptor beta chain and its context. This specimen comes from a study of T cells in Graves' hyperthyroidism and ophthalmopathy. Study-level background: It was at initial diagnosis, before any treatment, that peripheral blood was collected.

Template material for amplifying TCR beta CDR3 regions consisted of RNA transcripts. First-round RT-PCR of the TCR CDR3 relied on the HTBI primer set. TCRdb reprocessed the multiplex PCR reads with MiXCR, giving one entry per CDR3 protein. This sample has about 420,000 distinct CDR3 sequences, with 15% to 17% found just once. In germline, CDR1 is MNHNS, CDR2 SASEGT. V shed 5 bases and J shed 4 bases, with 11 bases lying between them. The CDR3 totals 14 residues. The V gene is TRBV6-1, the J gene TRBJ2-2; no clear D gene. The sequence was collected from a woman aged 18-29 years with Graves' hyperthyroidism. Material for sequencing was blood. The CDR3 DNA is TGTGCCAGCAGTCGGTCACACCTCACCGGGGAGCTGTTTTTT. Its protein product is CASSRSHLTGELFF.